The entry that follows covers one TCR beta chain sequence. The data are from a study of blood T cell repertoires in COVID-19. From germline, CDR1 is LNHDA and CDR2 SQIVND (reference sequence). The CDR3 has 17 residues. Trimming removed 5 bases at V and 0 bases at J, with 19 bases between. Some clones are missing from TCRdb's copy, which holds only in-frame ones; the method was immunoSEQ multiplex PCR. The sample has 180,000 or so clones; 70% to 80% are singletons. The genes are TRBV19 and TRBJ1-1; weak D call: TRBD1 (6 bases). The sample comprised PBMCs or T cells enriched from blood (not recorded which). The origin of this receptor is a man in his 60s who had been exposed to COVID-19. This CDR3 is CASSQPPGTTLNTEAFF. CDR3 in DNA: TGTGCCAGTAGTCAACCCCCCGGGACAACTTTGAACACTGAAGCTTTCTTT.